Listed below are T cell receptor beta chains from one sample, sequenced in a study of cytomegalovirus exposure and HLA in healthy donors. Using immunoSEQ multiplex PCR, the repertoire was profiled, and TCRdb retains in-frame clones only, with some absent. The table has more than 95,000 clones, about 87% seen once. The sequenced material came from PBMCs. The source is a woman aged 18-29 years in good health and CMV-seronegative. The CDR3 runs from the conserved cysteine through the conserved F or W. A D gene is named only where the DNA matches it firmly. Clone size is shown for a subset of rows, as once, few, many or a class of expanded clone.

v_gene: TRBV15; j_gene: TRBJ2-5; d_gene: NA; abundance: NA; CDR3nt: TGTGCCACCAGCAGAAGGGACTTTCAAGAGACCCAGTACTTC; CDR3aa: CATSRRDFQETQYF
v_gene: TRBV13; j_gene: TRBJ1-1; d_gene: NA; abundance: NA; CDR3nt: TGTGCCAGCAGCACCCGGGAGGGACCGAACACTGAAGCTTTCTTT; CDR3aa: CASSTREGPNTEAFF
v_gene: TRBV5-1; j_gene: TRBJ1-1; d_gene: NA; abundance: NA; CDR3nt: TGCGCCAGCAGCTTGGCAGGCTACACTGAAGCTTTCTTT; CDR3aa: CASSLAGYTEAFF
v_gene: TRBV2; j_gene: TRBJ1-3; d_gene: TRBD1; abundance: NA; CDR3nt: TGTGCCAGCAGTGCCCGGACAGGGTCCGGAAACACCATATATTTT; CDR3aa: CASSARTGSGNTIYF
v_gene: TRBV4-1; j_gene: TRBJ2-2; d_gene: NA; abundance: few; CDR3nt: TGCGCCAGCAGCCAAGTACTAACAGGCACCGGGGAGCTGTTTTTT; CDR3aa: CASSQVLTGTGELFF
v_gene: TRBV7-9; j_gene: TRBJ1-2; d_gene: TRBD1; abundance: NA; CDR3nt: TGTGCCAGCAGCTTAGTGGGGGACAGGGAAGGCTACACCTTC; CDR3aa: CASSLVGDREGYTF
v_gene: TRBV2; j_gene: TRBJ1-4; d_gene: NA; abundance: NA; CDR3nt: TGTGCCAGCAGTGAACTGCTTGGTAGAAGAGAAAAACTGTTTTTT; CDR3aa: CASSELLGRREKLFF
v_gene: TRBV20-1; j_gene: TRBJ2-1; d_gene: NA; abundance: NA; CDR3nt: TGCAGTGCCCGGGGAACCAATGAGCAGTTCTTC; CDR3aa: CSARGTNEQFF
v_gene: TRBV13; j_gene: TRBJ2-1; d_gene: NA; abundance: NA; CDR3nt: TGTGCCAGCAGCTCGGGACTGAACAATGAGCAGTTCTTC; CDR3aa: CASSSGLNNEQFF
v_gene: TRBV7-8; j_gene: TRBJ1-1; d_gene: NA; abundance: NA; CDR3nt: TGTGCCAGCAGCGCGTCAGTGAGGTACACTGAAGCTTTCTTT; CDR3aa: CASSASVRYTEAFF
v_gene: TRBV19; j_gene: TRBJ1-2; d_gene: NA; abundance: NA; CDR3nt: TGTGCCAGTAGTGAACAGGCGACTTATGGCTACACCTTC; CDR3aa: CASSEQATYGYTF
v_gene: TRBV30; j_gene: TRBJ2-7; d_gene: NA; abundance: NA; CDR3nt: TGTGCCTGGAGCCGCGTGGGCCTACGTGACGACCCCCAGTACTTC; CDR3aa: CAWSRVGLRDDPQYF
v_gene: TRBV5-1; j_gene: TRBJ2-5; d_gene: TRBD2; abundance: NA; CDR3nt: TGCGCCAGCAGTTCCGGGACTAGCGGGGGGGCCGGAGAGACCCAGTACTTC; CDR3aa: CASSSGTSGGAGETQYF
v_gene: TRBV28; j_gene: TRBJ1-5; d_gene: NA; abundance: NA; CDR3nt: TGTGCCAGCAGCCTTTCAGGGATCATTGGCCAGCCCCAGCATTTT; CDR3aa: CASSLSGIIGQPQHF
v_gene: TRBV7-2; j_gene: TRBJ2-3; d_gene: TRBD2; abundance: NA; CDR3nt: TGTGCCAGCAGCTCGTACGGTAGCGGGAGGGCAGATACGCAGTATTTT; CDR3aa: CASSSYGSGRADTQYF
v_gene: TRBV5-1; j_gene: TRBJ2-3; d_gene: NA; abundance: NA; CDR3nt: TGCGCCAGCAGCTTAGGCGGGGGCACAGATACGCAGTATTTT; CDR3aa: CASSLGGGTDTQYF
v_gene: TRBV5-1; j_gene: TRBJ1-1; d_gene: TRBD1; abundance: once; CDR3nt: TGCGCCAGCAGAGGGCAGGGGGCGGTGGGCACTGAAGCTTTCTTT; CDR3aa: CASRGQGAVGTEAFF
v_gene: TRBV28; j_gene: TRBJ1-2; d_gene: TRBD1; abundance: NA; CDR3nt: TGTGCCAGCAGCCCAGGACAGGACTATGGCTACACCTTC; CDR3aa: CASSPGQDYGYTF
v_gene: TRBV2; j_gene: TRBJ2-5; d_gene: TRBD2; abundance: NA; CDR3nt: TGTGCCAGCAAGGGTAGCGGGGGTGAGACCCAGTACTTC; CDR3aa: CASKGSGGETQYF
v_gene: TRBV29-1; j_gene: TRBJ2-7; d_gene: TRBD2; abundance: NA; CDR3nt: TGCAGCGTTGCCCAAGACTCCTCCACTAGCGGAAATCAGTACTTC; CDR3aa: CSVAQDSSTSGNQYF
v_gene: TRBV7-9; j_gene: TRBJ2-7; d_gene: TRBD1; abundance: NA; CDR3nt: TGTGCCAGCAGCCTCGGACAGGGGGCGATCTACGAGCAGTACTTC; CDR3aa: CASSLGQGAIYEQYF
v_gene: TRBV6-1; j_gene: TRBJ2-3; d_gene: NA; abundance: NA; CDR3nt: TGTGCCAGCAGTGAAAGGGTAGCGGGCACAGATACGCAGTATTTT; CDR3aa: CASSERVAGTDTQYF
v_gene: TRBV11-3; j_gene: TRBJ2-2; d_gene: TRBD2; abundance: NA; CDR3nt: TGTGCCAGCAGCTTATTCTTAGCGGGAGGCACCGGGGAGCTGTTTTTT; CDR3aa: CASSLFLAGGTGELFF
v_gene: TRBV7-3; j_gene: TRBJ2-1; d_gene: NA; abundance: once; CDR3nt: TGTGCCAGCAGCTTAAGCGGGGAGAACTACAATGAGCAGTTCTTC; CDR3aa: CASSLSGENYNEQFF
v_gene: TRBV28; j_gene: TRBJ1-5; d_gene: TRBD1; abundance: NA; CDR3nt: TGTGCCAGCAGTTTTGGGACAGATCAGCCCCAGCATTTT; CDR3aa: CASSFGTDQPQHF
v_gene: TRBV4-2; j_gene: TRBJ2-5; d_gene: TRBD2; abundance: NA; CDR3nt: TGTGCCAGCAGCCAAGAGTCCCTAGCGGGGCAAGAGACCCAGTACTTC; CDR3aa: CASSQESLAGQETQYF
v_gene: TRBV5-6; j_gene: TRBJ2-5; d_gene: TRBD1; abundance: NA; CDR3nt: TGTGCCAGCAGCTTGGTGGGACAGGGGCGCGAGACCCAGTACTTC; CDR3aa: CASSLVGQGRETQYF
v_gene: TRBV5-5; j_gene: TRBJ1-1; d_gene: NA; abundance: NA; CDR3nt: TGTGCCAGCAGCCGTCAAGGCAGGGAGGCCACTGAAGCTTTCTTT; CDR3aa: CASSRQGREATEAFF
v_gene: TRBV5-1; j_gene: TRBJ2-1; d_gene: TRBD2; abundance: NA; CDR3nt: TGCGCCAGCAGCTTGGACTGGACTAGCGGCAATGAGCAGTTCTTC; CDR3aa: CASSLDWTSGNEQFF
v_gene: TRBV5-4; j_gene: TRBJ2-2; d_gene: TRBD2; abundance: NA; CDR3nt: TGTGCCAGCAGCGCGAGACTAGCGGGAAACACCGGGGAGCTGTTTTTT; CDR3aa: CASSARLAGNTGELFF
v_gene: TRBV28; j_gene: TRBJ1-2; d_gene: TRBD1; abundance: NA; CDR3nt: TGTGCCAGCAGTGGACCGGGACAGGGTTTTCTCTATGGCTACACCTTC; CDR3aa: CASSGPGQGFLYGYTF
v_gene: TRBV28; j_gene: TRBJ1-5; d_gene: NA; abundance: NA; CDR3nt: TGTGCCAGCAGTCGGAGGGGGGGCACCACCACTCTGGGCAATCAGCCCCAGCATTTT; CDR3aa: CASSRRGGTTTLGNQPQHF
v_gene: TRBV19; j_gene: TRBJ2-7; d_gene: NA; abundance: NA; CDR3nt: TGTGCCAGTAGTCCACCGGACAGCTACGAGCAGTACTTC; CDR3aa: CASSPPDSYEQYF
v_gene: TRBV5-4; j_gene: TRBJ1-2; d_gene: NA; abundance: NA; CDR3nt: TGTGCCAGCAGCTTGATTGCGGGGAGTCGTGGCTACACCTTC; CDR3aa: CASSLIAGSRGYTF
v_gene: TRBV2; j_gene: TRBJ1-3; d_gene: NA; abundance: NA; CDR3nt: TGTGCCAGCAGTGAGGGGTCGGGGTCCGGAAACACCATATATTTT; CDR3aa: CASSEGSGSGNTIYF
v_gene: TRBV6-4; j_gene: TRBJ2-2; d_gene: TRBD2; abundance: once; CDR3nt: TGTGCCAGCAGACTAGCGGTTGGCACCGGGGAGCTGTTTTTT; CDR3aa: CASRLAVGTGELFF
v_gene: TRBV6-6; j_gene: TRBJ2-2; d_gene: NA; abundance: medium-sized; CDR3nt: TGTGCCAGCCAGGACACCGACACCGGGGAGCTGTTTTTT; CDR3aa: CASQDTDTGELFF
v_gene: TRBV9; j_gene: TRBJ1-2; d_gene: TRBD1; abundance: NA; CDR3nt: TGTGCCAGCAGCCCCACAGGGGGCTATGGCTACACCTTC; CDR3aa: CASSPTGGYGYTF
v_gene: TRBV2; j_gene: TRBJ2-5; d_gene: TRBD2; abundance: NA; CDR3nt: TGTGCCAGCAGTACCGTTACTATAGCGGGGGGGCCAGAGACCCAGTACTTC; CDR3aa: CASSTVTIAGGPETQYF
v_gene: TRBV30; j_gene: TRBJ2-1; d_gene: NA; abundance: NA; CDR3nt: TGTGCCTGGAGTGTATGGCTCTACAATGAGCAGTTCTTC; CDR3aa: CAWSVWLYNEQFF
v_gene: TRBV5-4; j_gene: TRBJ2-3; d_gene: TRBD2; abundance: NA; CDR3nt: TGTGCCAGCAGCTTGGCCACGGGACTAGCGGGGCCCTACAGCACAGATACGCAGTATTTT; CDR3aa: CASSLATGLAGPYSTDTQYF
v_gene: TRBV9; j_gene: TRBJ2-7; d_gene: NA; abundance: NA; CDR3nt: TGTGCCAGCGCGCACGGGGATTCCTACGAGCAGTACTTC; CDR3aa: CASAHGDSYEQYF
v_gene: TRBV7-9; j_gene: TRBJ1-4; d_gene: TRBD1; abundance: NA; CDR3nt: TGTGCCAGCAGCTTCCGCTCCGGACAGGGGGTGGATGAAAAACTGTTTTTT; CDR3aa: CASSFRSGQGVDEKLFF
v_gene: TRBV29-1; j_gene: TRBJ2-1; d_gene: NA; abundance: NA; CDR3nt: TGCAGCGTTGAAGTCAGGGGAGGGTTCAATGAGCAGTTCTTC; CDR3aa: CSVEVRGGFNEQFF
v_gene: TRBV5-1; j_gene: TRBJ2-1; d_gene: TRBD2; abundance: NA; CDR3nt: TGCGCCAGCAGCTCGGCGGCGGGAGGAAGTTTTGGGTATGAGCAGTTCTTC; CDR3aa: CASSSAAGGSFGYEQFF
v_gene: TRBV5-8; j_gene: TRBJ2-7; d_gene: TRBD2; abundance: once; CDR3nt: TGTGCCAGCAGCTTGGCCTTAATACTAGCGGGAGGGGAAGAGCAGTACTTC; CDR3aa: CASSLALILAGGEEQYF
v_gene: TRBV6-1; j_gene: TRBJ1-2; d_gene: TRBD1; abundance: NA; CDR3nt: TGTGCCAGCAGTGAAACAGGGGCGTATGGCTACACCTTC; CDR3aa: CASSETGAYGYTF
v_gene: TRBV6-4; j_gene: TRBJ1-5; d_gene: NA; abundance: NA; CDR3nt: TGTGCCAGCAGTGAGAGGGAGGGAAATCAGCCCCAGCATTTT; CDR3aa: CASSEREGNQPQHF
v_gene: TRBV4-3; j_gene: TRBJ2-1; d_gene: TRBD2; abundance: NA; CDR3nt: TGCGCCAGCAGCCACTTGGGACTAGCGGGAGTAAGTAATGAGCAGTTCTTC; CDR3aa: CASSHLGLAGVSNEQFF
v_gene: TRBV7-2; j_gene: TRBJ2-2; d_gene: TRBD1; abundance: NA; CDR3nt: TGTGCCAGCAGCTCAGGGACAGGCACAACCGGGGAGCTGTTTTTT; CDR3aa: CASSSGTGTTGELFF